This TCR beta chain emerged from a study of blood T cells in healthy people across ages (dated by TCRdb to between 2014 and 2016). In the study overall: In model experiments, roughly one uniquely barcoded TCR beta cDNA molecule per two T cells was captured by template switching. Age-related changes in TCR beta repertoire diversity were measured in the study by deep sequencing normalized with unique cDNA molecular identifiers. Four age groups were formed from the donors: young (average 16 years), middle-aged (approximately 39), aged (approximately 60) and long-lived (about 75). Donors of different ages were randomly distributed across sequencing lanes to avoid experimental bias. For two donors (one aged 18 to 29 and one aged 80 or older), the study analyzed two additional independent replicas of 1 million unique cDNA reads from the same blood draw. The paper as a whole reports these results and caveats: Since profiling was done on bulk unsorted PBMCs, naive and antigen-experienced compartments could not be conclusively compared. As age increased, observed TCR beta diversity per million T cells dropped in a roughly linear way, and a significant reduction was already evident by age around 41. Estimates of total diversity based on one million sequenced T cells were considered lower bounds and underestimates. Compared with the aged group, the long-lived group had more naive CD4+ T cells, fewer expanded clones and increased TCR diversity, a pattern suggesting age selection. Because the CMV infection status of the donors was unknown, age-related changes in expanded clonotypes may potentially have been confounded. Observed TCR beta diversity correlated strongly with the percentage of naive T cells measured by flow cytometry.

Comments on this clonotype: Its specific antigen is unknown. Base qualities are missing; no much larger clone stands one base away.

CDR1 and CDR2, looked up from the germline V gene (reference sequence), are MNHEY and SMNVEV. The CDR3, from cysteine to phenylalanine, totals 16 residues. Just the 48-base CDR3 DNA is kept, in frame starting at base 1. The donors were 40 or so Caucasian individuals from Russia, aged roughly 6 to 100 years, who were systemically healthy. Each donor gave approximately 9.4 milliliters of peripheral blood, drawn into EDTA-treated Vacutainer tubes. Ficoll-Paque density-gradient centrifugation was used to isolate PBMCs, with at least 6.5 million per sample. Total RNA was extracted from PBMCs with Trizol reagent, with at least 5 micrograms obtained per sample. For every donor, flow cytometry on a PBMC aliquot measured the percentage of naive CD45RAhigh/CD27high T cells. The method behind the library was 5' RACE. These reads were obtained on an Illumina HiSeq 2500. A second PCR of roughly 6 to 11 cycles was run with a J-beta primer mix and a sample-barcoded 5' primer. A unique molecular identifier was introduced onto each TCR beta cDNA molecule by a template-switch 5' adaptor carrying 12 random nucleotides. Each sample yielded at least 3 million CDR3-containing paired-end reads. The Mint cDNA synthesis kit, primed by a TRBC-specific oligonucleotide, was used to synthesize first-strand cDNA from all RNA. Following uracil-DNA glycosylase treatment, all cDNA underwent a first 18-cycle PCR with the universal primers M1SS and BC2_uni_R. The authors' pipeline ran thus. Normalization of each sample was performed by random selection of 1 million high-quality reads, each carrying a distinct molecular identifier. Instead of being binned into consensus sequences, reads with shared molecular identifiers were discarded. MiTCR, with a Q25 quality threshold and the strictest error-elimination algorithm, was used for CDR3 identification, clonotype clustering and error correction. A nonparametric unseen species model with Euler transformation was used to estimate lower-bound total TCR beta diversity. The raw public reads went through TCRdb reprocessing: fastp at Q25, MiXCR clone calling, in-frame beta chains kept. CDR3 protein duplicates are merged, each entry listing the most common genes and DNA. The V and J calls here are based on TCRdb, not the publication. Counted in this sample were about 760,000 distinct CDR3 sequences; around 50% of them appeared once. Clones ranked in the top ten supply about a quarter of the sample.

The sequence was collected from a man aged 40-55 years in good health. Sequencing was done on a sample of blood. The rearranged segments are TRBV27 and TRBJ2-7, with TRBD2 matching 14 junction bases. The DNA end favors TRBJ2-5, so the J call may be wrong. The DNA is TGTGCCAGCAGTAACACGGGACTAGCGGGAGTGGAGACCCAGTACTTC. It encodes CASSNTGLAGVETQYF.